This T cell receptor (beta chain) was sequenced in a study of blood T cell repertoires in COVID-19. Turning to the study itself: From T cells, B-cell-depleted T cells, or PBMCs came the material, which was cDNA or gDNA.

As originally analysed: Cell counts per sample came from amplifying reference gene primers. The data were produced by immunoSEQ multiplex PCR, yet TCRdb's version contains in-frame clones alone and is incomplete. That table is the source of V, J and clone size, and D and trimming were worked out from the DNA. This repertoire shows under 250,000 clones, roughly four fifths found once; its top ten account for about 9%. Material for sequencing was peripheral blood. The source of this sequence is a man older than 75 with acute or convalescent COVID-19.

CDR3 protein: CASSPPRDRGLPTGELFF. Written as DNA, the CDR3 is TGTGCCAGCAGCCCCCCTCGGGACAGGGGACTCCCCACCGGGGAGCTGTTTTTT. The chain is built from TRBV7-9 and TRBJ2-2; TRBD1 matches 10 bases. Germline lookup yields CDR1 SEHNR and CDR2 FQNEAQ (reference sequence). J was trimmed by 4 bases and V by 5 bases; bases with no gene match: 13. This CDR3 spans 18 amino acids.